The present TCR beta chain was sequenced within a study of PD-1 blockade in classical Hodgkin lymphoma. Study in general: It was nivolumab at 3 mg/kg, given intravenously every 2 weeks, that patients received.

Only in-frame clones appear in the TCRdb table, and some are missing; sequencing was by immunoSEQ multiplex PCR. The sample consists of almost 100,000 clones, around 90% of them appearing once. On this clone itself: Its matching antigen is unknown. In the same sample, other DNA sequences code for this CDR3.

General study points: Baseline TCR diversity was reportedly lower in newly diagnosed patients than in healthy donors. It was reported as lower still in relapsed/refractory patients. Undefined causes, possibly disease activity or prior therapy, underlie the repertoire differences. Significant TCR diversity gains by C4D1 occurred in CD4+ but not CD8+ cells.

Every patient was affected by relapse after autologous stem cell transplantation, while exposure to brentuximab vedotin was not uniform. The CDR3 runs to 15 residues. Per germline, CDR1 SGHRS and CDR2 YFSETQ. Trimming removed 2 bases at V and 1 base at J, with 7 bases between. The sample consisted of peripheral blood mononuclear cells (PBMCs), taken at baseline. The sequence derives from a human donor with classical Hodgkin lymphoma. V is TRBV5-1 and J is TRBJ2-6; no clear D. CDR3 sequence reads: CASSLVGSGANVLTF. The CDR3 bases are TGCGCCAGCAGCTTAGTAGGGTCTGGGGCCAACGTCCTGACTTTC.